Below are 23 T cell receptor beta chains sequenced from a single sample in a study of CD8 T cells in Susac syndrome. An input of 0.5 to 1 ug of RNA was subjected to reverse transcription using random hexamers. TCRdb redid the calling of the immunoSEQ multiplex PCR reads with MiXCR, one entry per CDR3 protein. This sample has approximately 120,000 distinct CDR3 sequences, with 90% to 95% found just once. The sample was CD8+ T cells from PBMCs. These receptors all come from a human donor with multiple sclerosis.

The chain has TRBV6-6 and TRBJ1-2; unclear D gene. CDR3 length equals 13 residues. Germline CDR1 is MNHNY and CDR2 is SVGAGI (reference sequence). The V end was cut by 5 bases, the J end by 4 bases, with 11 bases between. The CDR3 here is CASSPDVGYGYTF. CDR3 coding DNA: TGTGCCAGCAGTCCGGACGTAGGCTATGGCTACACCTTC.

The chain employs TRBV28 and TRBJ1-5, with 8 bases fitting TRBD1. Germline V CDR1 and CDR2: MDHEN, SYDVKM. The CDR3 covers 18 residues. The junction had 12 bases not matched to a gene; V was cut back by 2 bases and J by 3 bases. The CDR3 nucleotides read TGTGCCAGCAGTTTAGGGCACGGACAGGGTCCGACCAATCAGCCCCAGCATTTT. Translated: CASSLGHGQGPTNQPQHF.

The chain combines TRBV12-3 or TRBV12-4 with TRBJ2-5; TRBD2 might be the D (6 bases). The CDR3 consists of 14 residues. V lost 7 bases to trimming and J lost 3 bases, with 15 bases between them. CDR3 region: CASTPAAGEETQYF. In nucleotides, the CDR3 is TGTGCCAGCACCCCAGCAGCGGGTGAAGAGACCCAGTACTTC.

The chain combines TRBV3-1 with TRBJ2-5; D unclear. This CDR3 has 15 residues. Trimming pared 2 bases from V and 4 bases from J, leaving 14 bases between. CDR1 is LGHDT and CDR2 is YNNKEL in the germline V gene (reference sequence). CDR3 in amino acids: CASSQTSGTGETQYF. CDR3 nucleotides: TGTGCCAGCAGCCAAACCTCCGGCACGGGAGAGACCCAGTACTTC.

The chain uses TRBV13 and TRBJ2-1; D unresolved. Germline CDR1 reads PRHDT; CDR2 reads FYEKMQ (reference sequence). V lost 1 base, J lost 2 bases, and 15 bases lay in between. This CDR3 contains 17 residues. The CDR3 DNA follows: TGTGCCAGCAGCTTAGCTTCGAGGACCGGAACCTACAATGAGCAGTTCTTC. It yields the protein CASSLASRTGTYNEQFF.

The chain employs TRBV20-1 and TRBJ2-7; D is undetermined. The CDR3 length is 13 residues. The germline V gene encodes CDR1 DFQATT and CDR2 SNEGSKA (reference sequence). Trimming removed 3 bases at V and 4 bases at J, with 13 bases between. The CDR3: CSARTPDSYEQYV. The CDR3 DNA is TGCAGTGCTAGGACTCCTGACTCTTACGAGCAGTACGTC.

The chain uses TRBV11-2 and TRBJ2-7; D could derive from TRBD1 or TRBD2 (5 bases each). The V and J ends lost 1 base and 3 bases respectively, with 13 bases between them. The germline V gene has CDR1 SGHAT and CDR2 FQNNGV. The CDR3 sequence is 15 residues long. As DNA, the CDR3 is TGTGCCAGCAGCTTAGGATCTACAGGACTCTACGAGCAGTACTTC. This translates into CASSLGSTGLYEQYF.

The rearrangement links TRBV27 to TRBJ2-3, with D maybe TRBD1 (6 bases). The CDR3 has 14 amino acids. Germline loops: CDR1 MNHEY, CDR2 SMNVEV (reference sequence). Between the trimmed V and J ends, which lost 10 bases and 5 bases, there was a span of 19 bases. In DNA form, the CDR3 reads TGTGCCACCAAGACAGGCCCCAGTGGAGATACGCAGTATTTT. Encoded protein: CATKTGPSGDTQYF.

The chain couples TRBV7-9 to TRBJ1-2; tentatively, D is TRBD1 (5 bases). Germline V gene lookup returns CDR1 SEHNR and CDR2 FQNEAQ (reference sequence). There are 11 residues in the CDR3. V lost 5 bases to trimming and J lost 12 bases, with 13 bases between them. This CDR3 is CASSGGARDTF. CDR3 sequence (DNA): TGTGCCAGCAGCGGAGGGGCCAGGGACACCTTC.

The rearrangement uses TRBV24-1 and TRBJ2-7; D is unclear. Looked up from germline, CDR1 is KGHDR and CDR2 is SFDVKD. V lost 12 bases, J lost 3 bases, and 14 bases lay in between. The CDR3 has 12 amino acids. DNA for the CDR3: TGTGCCCCTGAAAAATATAGCTACGAGCAGTACGTC. Its translation: CAPEKYSYEQYV.

V usage is TRBV2 and J usage is TRBJ2-7; D not resolved. Between the trimmed V and J ends, which lost 8 bases and 7 bases, there was a span of 18 bases. Per the germline V gene, CDR1 is SNHLY and CDR2 is FYNNEI. The length of the CDR3 is 13 residues. The CDR3 spells CASYSNLGMEQYV. The CDR3 nucleotides read TGTGCCAGCTATTCAAACTTAGGTATGGAGCAGTACGTC.

The chain employs TRBV5-1 and TRBJ2-7; 9 bases match TRBD2. The CDR3 contains 20 residues. Germline trimming cut 2 bases from V and 0 bases from J; bases unmatched to any gene: 18. From germline, CDR1 is SGHRS and CDR2 YFSETQ. The DNA for the CDR3 is TGCGCCAGCAGCTTCCTTCCTAGCGGGGCAAGCTTACTGAGCTCCTACGAGCAGTACGTC. Its protein is CASSFLPSGASLLSSYEQYV.

The V gene is TRBV6-5, the J gene TRBJ1-2; 10 bases align to TRBD1. Trimming removed 4 bases from V and 3 bases from J; junction bases left unmatched: 2. The CDR3 covers 14 residues. The germline gives CDR1 MNHEY, CDR2 SVGAGI. The DNA for the CDR3 is TGTGCCAGCAGTTTGACAGGGGGCGACTATGGCTACACCTTC. Translation: CASSLTGGDYGYTF.

In DNA form, the CDR3 reads TGCAGCGTTGATGTTCCCTTTGCGGAGGCTGAGCAGTTCTTC. Translating gives CSVDVPFAEAEQFF. This rearrangement joins TRBV29-1 to TRBJ2-1; TRBD2 is a possible D gene (5 bases). The germline V and J ends were trimmed by 3 bases and 9 bases, with 18 bases remaining between them. The CDR3 is 14 amino acids. Germline V gene lookup returns CDR1 SQVTM and CDR2 ANQGSEA.

V is TRBV5-6 and J is TRBJ1-1; the match to TRBD1 covers 9 bases. The CDR3 has 14 amino acids. J gave up 3 bases and V 4 bases, and 4 bases lay outside the gene matches. Germline V CDR1 and CDR2: SGHDT, YYEEEE. In DNA, the CDR3 is TGTGCCAGCAGCCGGACAGGGGCCGACACTGAAGCTTTCTTT. It translates to CASSRTGADTEAFF.

This clonotype was seen just once. The genes are TRBV10-3 and TRBJ2-5; 10 positions agree with TRBD2. V lost 10 bases, J lost 1 base, and 9 bases stayed unmatched. The CDR3 covers 15 residues. From germline, CDR1 is ENHRY and CDR2 SYGVKD. The CDR3 loop is CATRGTSALQETQYF. CDR3 DNA: TGTGCCACCAGAGGGACTAGCGCCCTCCAAGAGACCCAGTACTTC.

J is TRBJ2-5 and V is TRBV15, with D possibly TRBD2 on 7 matching bases. The CDR3 spans 16 residues. V gave up 0 bases and J gave up 5 bases, with 16 bases separating them. The germline gives CDR1 LNHNV, CDR2 YYDKDF (reference sequence). For the CDR3, the DNA is TGTGCCACCAGCAGAGAAGGTGGGAGGGGGAGTGAGACCCAGTACTTC. Protein: CATSREGGRGSETQYF.

This clonotype appeared once. This sequence joins TRBV12-3 or TRBV12-4 and TRBJ2-1, with no clear D. This CDR3 is 14 amino acids long. Trimming took 7 bases from V and 7 from J, leaving 17 bases between them. CDR3 in DNA: TGTGCCAGCACCCCCGCCCGGACCTCAAATGAGCAGTTCTTC. Its translation: CASTPARTSNEQFF.

This chain connects TRBV7-9 to TRBJ2-6; 8 bases match TRBD1. Germline trimming cut 4 bases from V and 3 bases from J; bases unmatched to any gene: 5. The CDR3 is 16 residues long. Germline V gene lookup returns CDR1 SEHNR and CDR2 FQNEAQ (reference sequence). The CDR3 bases are TGTGCCAGCAGCTCGACAGGGGCGGGTGGGGCCAACGTCCTGACTTTC. It translates to CASSSTGAGGANVLTF. Looking up the rest from reference TRBV7-9 and TRBJ2-6 gives the full variable domain: DTGVSQNPRHKITKRGQNVTFRCDPISEHNRLYWYRQTLGQGPEFLTYFQNEAQLEKSRLLSDRFSAERPKGSFSTLEIQRTEQGDSAMYLCASSSTGAGGANVLTFGAGSRLTVL.

This clonotype has a single count. The gene calls are TRBV27 and TRBJ2-7; no firm D call. This CDR3 is built from 12 residues. The germline V gene encodes CDR1 MNHEY and CDR2 SMNVEV (reference sequence). V gave up 4 bases and J gave up 5 bases, with 9 bases separating them. The CDR3 nucleotides read TGTGCCAGCAGTTCCGCCGGAAACGAGCAGTACTTC. Protein: CASSSAGNEQYF.

This clonotype was counted once. The chain combines TRBV7-9 with TRBJ2-3, with TRBD2 matching 7 bases. The CDR3 sequence is 15 residues long. Germline V CDR1 and CDR2: SEHNR, FQNEAQ (reference sequence). V dropped 5 bases and J dropped 2; count of bases not matched to a gene: 7. Here the CDR3 DNA reads TGTGCCAGCAGCAAGCGGGGACGGTCCACAGATACGCAGTATTTT. Translating gives CASSKRGRSTDTQYF.

V usage is TRBV20-1 and J usage is TRBJ1-1; weak D call: TRBD1 (6 bases). This CDR3 comprises 17 residues. V was trimmed by 7 bases and J by 4 bases, leaving 28 bases between them. Looked up from germline, CDR1 is DFQATT and CDR2 is SNEGSKA (reference sequence). The CDR3 region is CSVSAGAFRRGSTEAFF. The CDR3 DNA is TGCAGTGTGTCCGCTGGGGCTTTTAGGAGGGGGAGCACTGAAGCTTTCTTT.

This rearrangement joins TRBV7-9 to TRBJ1-1; no clear D gene. In germline, CDR1 is SEHNR, CDR2 FQNEAQ (reference sequence). Trimming cost V 4 bases and J 3 bases, with 12 bases left between them. The CDR3 is 14 residues long. The chain's CDR3 is CASSSPEGHTEAFF. CDR3 nucleotides: TGTGCCAGCAGCTCCCCGGAGGGCCACACTGAAGCTTTCTTT.